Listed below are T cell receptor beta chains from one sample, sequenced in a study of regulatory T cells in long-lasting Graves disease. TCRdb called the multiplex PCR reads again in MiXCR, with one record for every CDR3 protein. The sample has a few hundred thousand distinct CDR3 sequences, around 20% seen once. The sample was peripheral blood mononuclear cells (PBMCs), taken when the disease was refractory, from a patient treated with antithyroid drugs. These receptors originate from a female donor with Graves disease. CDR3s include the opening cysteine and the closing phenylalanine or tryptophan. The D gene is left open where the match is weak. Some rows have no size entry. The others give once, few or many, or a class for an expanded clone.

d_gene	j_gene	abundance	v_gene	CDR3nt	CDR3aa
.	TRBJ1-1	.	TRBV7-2	TGTGCCAGCAGCTTAGAGGGGGGATGGGGGGTAGGGAACACTGAAGCTTTCTTT	CASSLEGGWGVGNTEAFF
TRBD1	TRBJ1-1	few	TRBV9	TGTGCCAGCAGCGTCGGACAGGGAGAAGCTTTCTTT	CASSVGQGEAFF
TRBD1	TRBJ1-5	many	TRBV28	TGTGCCAGCAGCCCCGACCCTTACAGGGGCGCAGGCAATCAGCCCCAGCATTTT	CASSPDPYRGAGNQPQHF
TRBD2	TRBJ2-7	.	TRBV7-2	TGTGCCAGCAGCTCTATAGCGGGAGGGGGTTACGAGCAGTACTTC	CASSSIAGGGYEQYF
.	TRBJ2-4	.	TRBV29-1	TGCAGCGTTGGGGTGGACGCCAAAAACATTCAGTACTTC	CSVGVDAKNIQYF
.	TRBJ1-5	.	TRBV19	TGTGCCAGTAGTATTAATGGGCAGGTCAATCAGCCCCAGCATTTT	CASSINGQVNQPQHF
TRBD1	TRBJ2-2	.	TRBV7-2	TGTGCCAGCCTTGAAGACAGGGGGGTTCGATACGGGGAGCTGTTTTTT	CASLEDRGVRYGELFF
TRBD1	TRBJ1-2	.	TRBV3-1	TGTGCCAGCAGCCCGGCGACAGGGGGCCACTATGGCTACACCTTC	CASSPATGGHYGYTF
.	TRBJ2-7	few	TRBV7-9	TGTGCCAGCAGATCAACTAGCCGAGCCTCCTACGAGCAGTACTTC	CASRSTSRASYEQYF
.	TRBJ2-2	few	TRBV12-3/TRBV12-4	TGTGCCAGCAGTTTTTCCCAGCAGGGGAGTACCGGGGAGCTGTTTTTT	CASSFSQQGSTGELFF
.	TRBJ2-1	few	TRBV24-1	TGTGCCACCAGTCCGGGCCCTGCCATCCATGAGCAGTTCTTC	CATSPGPAIHEQFF
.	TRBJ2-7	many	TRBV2	TGTGCCAGCAGTGTCAGGGGAATCGAGCAGTACTTC	CASSVRGIEQYF
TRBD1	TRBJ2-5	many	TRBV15	TGTGCCACCAGCTACCGGACAGGACAAGAGACCCAGTACTTC	CATSYRTGQETQYF
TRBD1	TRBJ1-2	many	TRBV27	TGTGCCAGCAGCCGGACAGGGGGCTATGGCTACACCTTC	CASSRTGGYGYTF
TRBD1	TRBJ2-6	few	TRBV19	TGTGCCAGTAGTAAGGGACAGGGGTTCTCTGGGGCCAACGTCCTGACTTTC	CASSKGQGFSGANVLTF
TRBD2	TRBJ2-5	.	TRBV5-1	TGCACCAGCAGCTCAGCTAGCGGGGGTTCGACCCAGTACTTC	CTSSSASGGSTQYF
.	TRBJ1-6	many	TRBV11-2	TGTGCCAGCAGCTTATTAACAGGGATATCGGATCGCATCCACTTT	CASSLLTGISDRIHF
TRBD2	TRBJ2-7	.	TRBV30	TGTGCCTGGAGTGTAGCGGGGAGCTACGAGCAGTACTTC	CAWSVAGSYEQYF
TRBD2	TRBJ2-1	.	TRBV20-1	TGCAGTGCTAGTTGGACTAGCGGCTACAATGAGCAGTTCTTC	CSASWTSGYNEQFF
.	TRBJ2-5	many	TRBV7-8	TGTGCCAGCAGCCTCGGCCCCCTCGAGACCCAGTACTTC	CASSLGPLETQYF
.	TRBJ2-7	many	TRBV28	TGTGCCAGCAGTTTGCGAGAGGGGCGAACAGGATACGAGCAGTACTTC	CASSLREGRTGYEQYF
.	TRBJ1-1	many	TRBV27	TGTGCCAGCAGTTTAGTTTCCGGGGATACTGAAGCTTTCTTT	CASSLVSGDTEAFF
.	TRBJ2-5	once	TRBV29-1	TGCAGCGTTGAAGTATCGATCCTGATAGCAATCGAGAAGACCCAGTACTTC	CSVEVSILIAIEKTQYF
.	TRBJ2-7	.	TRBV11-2	TGTGCCAGCAGCTTAGCCGCGAGAGGGTACGAGCAGTACTTC	CASSLAARGYEQYF
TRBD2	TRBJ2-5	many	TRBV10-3	TGTGCCATCAGTGGCCCGGGGGGACTAGCGGGAGTTGGGGAAGAGACCCAGTACTTC	CAISGPGGLAGVGEETQYF
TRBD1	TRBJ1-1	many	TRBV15	TGTGCCACCAGCGGAGGGACAGTTGGGAAGTTAATCACTGAAGCTTTCTTT	CATSGGTVGKLITEAFF